The 27 T cell receptor beta chains given below trace back to one sample, sequenced in a study of cytomegalovirus exposure and HLA in healthy donors. A multiplex PCR was run with 60 Vbeta primers and 13 Jbeta primers. TCRdb's table, derived via immunoSEQ multiplex PCR, lists solely in-frame clones and lacks some. The sample holds 110,000 or so clones; roughly 8.6% are singletons and the top ten take 5% to 6.5%. Material for sequencing was PBMCs. Every receptor here comes from a middle-aged woman in good health and CMV-seropositive.

This clone has more than one count but fewer than ten. The chain employs TRBV5-1 and TRBJ2-7, with 7 bases that match TRBD1. V lost 3 bases to trimming and J lost 2 bases; unmatched junction nucleotides: 5. From germline, CDR1 is SGHRS and CDR2 YFSETQ. The CDR3 has 14 amino acids. CDR3 sequence (DNA): TGCGCCAGCAGCTCCCGACAGGGACCCTACGAGCAGTACTTC. This translates into CASSSRQGPYEQYF.

This chain joins TRBV27 and TRBJ1-6; D gene uncertain. The CDR3 loop spans 12 amino acids. From germline, CDR1 is MNHEY and CDR2 SMNVEV (reference sequence). V was pared by 3 bases and J by 11 bases, with 8 bases between. The CDR3 DNA is TGTGCCAGCAGTTTCCCGGGGACACCCCTCCACTTT. Protein: CASSFPGTPLHF.

V usage is TRBV9 and J usage is TRBJ1-6; D unclear. V gave up 0 bases and J gave up 10 bases, with 14 bases separating them. Germline V CDR1 and CDR2: SGDLS, YYNGEE. CDR3 length equals 15 residues. The CDR3, as DNA: TGTGCCAGCAGCGTAGGTCCAGATATCTGGTCACCCCTCCACTTT. Encoded protein: CASSVGPDIWSPLHF.

In its sample, this clone was seen a few times. This chain links TRBV30 with TRBJ2-3, with 12 bases lining up with TRBD2. Germline CDR1 is GTSNPN and CDR2 is SVGIG (reference sequence). V trimming: 3 bases; J trimming: 2 bases; junction bases outside the gene matches: 9. This CDR3 has 17 residues. CDR3 nucleotide sequence: TGTGCCTGGAGGGGGCTAGCGGGGGGGCCAATCACAGATACGCAGTATTTT. The encoded protein is CAWRGLAGGPITDTQYF. The variable domain in full, with the rest retrieved from reference TRBV30 and TRBJ2-3, is SQTIHQWPATLVQPVGSPLSLECTVEGTSNPNLYWYRQAAGRGLQLLFYSVGIGQISSEVPQNLSASRPQDRQFILSSKKLLLSDSGFYLCAWRGLAGGPITDTQYFGPGTRLTVL.

V usage is TRBV18 and J usage is TRBJ1-1; the D gene is possibly TRBD1 (6 bases). CDR3 length: 15 amino acids. The V end lost 6 bases, the J end lost 1 base, and 15 bases lay between the germline ends. Germline V gene sequence: CDR1 KGHSH, CDR2 LQKENI. This chain's CDR3 is CASSDSGAQNTEAFF. The CDR3 DNA follows: TGTGCCAGCTCCGACTCAGGGGCCCAGAACACTGAAGCTTTCTTT.

The V call is TRBV29-1, the J call TRBJ2-2; tentative D call: TRBD2 (5 bases). V lost 2 bases and J 6 bases, leaving 10 bases between the germline ends. Germline CDR1 reads SQVTM; CDR2 reads ANQGSEA. The CDR3 contains 13 residues. This CDR3 is CSVERGVPGELFF. DNA for the CDR3: TGCAGCGTTGAACGGGGTGTCCCCGGGGAGCTGTTTTTT.

This clone was observed a handful of times. V gene TRBV2 combines with J gene TRBJ1-4, with 7 bases fitting TRBD1. The CDR3 runs to 17 residues. CDR1 SNHLY and CDR2 FYNNEI come from the germline V gene. Germline trimming cut 4 bases from V and 0 bases from J; bases unmatched to any gene: 8. CDR3 loop: CASSVLGTAATNEKLFF. The CDR3 DNA sequence: TGTGCCAGCAGTGTGCTCGGGACAGCGGCAACTAATGAAAAACTGTTTTTT.

This clone was seen more than once but under ten times. The chain employs TRBV7-3 and TRBJ2-3, with a possible D match to TRBD1 (6 bases). The V end lost 1 base, the J end lost 8 bases, and 16 bases lay between the germline ends. Germline CDR1 is SGHTA and CDR2 is FQGTGA. The CDR3 is made up of 15 amino acids. CDR3 in DNA: TGTGCCAGCAGCTTAAGGGCAGGGGTACAGGGTACGCAGTATTTT. It encodes CASSLRAGVQGTQYF.

The rearrangement joins TRBV18 to TRBJ2-2; TRBD1 agrees at 10 bases. This CDR3 has 18 residues. J gave up 4 bases and V 0 bases, and 8 bases lay outside the gene matches. Germline CDR1 is KGHSH and CDR2 is LQKENI. CDR3: CASSPPVARTGGTGELFF. In nucleotides, the CDR3 is TGTGCCAGCTCACCACCTGTAGCAAGGACAGGGGGCACCGGGGAGCTGTTTTTT.

This clone has more than one count but fewer than ten. The V call is TRBV18, the J call TRBJ2-2; tentatively, D is TRBD1 (5 bases). The CDR3 is 16 amino acids. CDR1 and CDR2 from the germline V gene are KGHSH and LQKENI. V was clipped by 3 bases and J by 2 bases, with 13 bases between them. CDR3 amino acids: CASSPRQGSNTGELFF. The CDR3 nucleotides are TGTGCCAGCTCACCTAGGCAGGGCTCCAACACCGGGGAGCTGTTTTTT.

This sequence joins TRBV19 and TRBJ2-3, with 10 bases identical to TRBD1. V was clipped by 3 bases and J by 1 base; unmatched bases: 1. Germline CDR1 and CDR2: LNHDA and SQIVND (reference sequence). This CDR3 has 15 residues. The CDR3 DNA follows: TGTGCCAGTAGTATGACAGGGGGCGGCACAGATACGCAGTATTTT. Amino acids: CASSMTGGGTDTQYF.

The rearrangement links TRBV9 to TRBJ2-2; 11 bases line up with TRBD2. V shed 0 bases and J 5 bases; nucleotides not matched to a gene: 6. Per the germline V gene, CDR1 is SGDLS and CDR2 is YYNGEE. The CDR3 loop spans 17 amino acids. CDR3 loop: CASSVAGSSGGTGELFF. CDR3 DNA sequence: TGTGCCAGCAGCGTAGCTGGCTCTAGCGGGGGGACCGGGGAGCTGTTTTTT. The whole variable domain, filled in from reference TRBV9 and TRBJ2-2, reads DSGVTQTPKHLITATGQRVTLRCSPRSGDLSVYWYQQSLDQGLQFLIQYYNGEERAKGNILERFSAQQFPDLHSELNLSSLELGDSALYFCASSVAGSSGGTGELFFGEGSRLTVL.

The V call is TRBV7-9, the J call TRBJ2-5; 13 nucleotides agree with TRBD2. The V gene's germline CDR1 is SEHNR and CDR2 FQNEAQ (reference sequence). J gave up 5 bases and V 5 bases, and 5 bases lay outside the gene matches. The CDR3 has 15 amino acids. Here the CDR3 reads CASSLTSGGPETQYF. CDR3 DNA sequence: TGTGCCAGCAGCCTGACTAGCGGGGGGCCGGAGACCCAGTACTTC.

This clone occurred a few times. The chain uses TRBV6-5 and TRBJ1-1, with D perhaps TRBD1 (6 bases). The CDR3 runs to 15 residues. Germline CDR1 reads MNHEY; CDR2 reads SVGAGI. Trimming pared 5 bases from V and 1 base from J, leaving 14 bases between. The chain's CDR3 is CASSMEGQPNTEAFF. The CDR3 region has the DNA TGTGCCAGCAGTATGGAAGGACAGCCGAACACTGAAGCTTTCTTT.

This clone was seen a handful of times. In nucleotides, the CDR3 is TGTGCCAGCAGCGTAGCGGAGGGTTCACCCCTCCACTTT. Encoded protein: CASSVAEGSPLHF. This chain links TRBV9 with TRBJ1-6, with D unresolved. The V and J ends lost 0 bases and 9 bases respectively, with 7 bases between them. The CDR3 runs to 13 residues. Germline CDR1 reads SGDLS; CDR2 reads YYNGEE.

This clone was counted between two and nine times. The rearrangement links TRBV4-2 to TRBJ2-1; 8 bases fit TRBD1. V dropped 0 bases and J dropped 9; count of bases not matched to a gene: 10. The germline gives CDR1 LGHNA, CDR2 YNFKEQ. The CDR3 length is 16 residues. CDR3 loop: CASSQDSRQGAREQFF. Here the CDR3 DNA reads TGTGCCAGCAGCCAAGATAGCAGGCAGGGGGCACGTGAGCAGTTCTTC.

The rearrangement joins TRBV6-1 to TRBJ1-4, with D perhaps matching TRBD1 (5 bases). The CDR3 has 13 residues. Germline V lookup: CDR1 MNHNS, CDR2 SASEGT. V lost 11 bases and J 0 bases, leaving 10 bases between the germline ends. CDR3 nucleotides: TGTGCCGGTGGACAAGCAACTAATGAAAAACTGTTTTTT. This gives the protein CAGGQATNEKLFF.

This clone has more than one count but fewer than ten. The chain employs TRBV2 and TRBJ2-3, with a possible D match to TRBD1 (5 bases). The CDR3 spans 15 residues. Germline CDR1 SNHLY, CDR2 FYNNEI. V dropped 6 bases and J dropped 0 bases, with 13 bases sitting between them. CDR3 protein: CASRSQVASTDTQYF. Here the CDR3 DNA reads TGTGCCAGCAGGTCACAGGTAGCTAGCACAGATACGCAGTATTTT.

This clone was detected a few times. The genes are TRBV5-8 and TRBJ2-4, with 14 bases that match TRBD2. The CDR3 runs 18 residues. Germline CDR1 is SGHTS and CDR2 is YDEGEE. Trimming cost V 0 bases and J 6 bases; bases outside gene matches: 8. The CDR3 spells CASSLGVAGTSGGNIQYF. CDR3 nucleotides: TGTGCCAGCAGCTTGGGGGTGGCGGGGACTAGCGGGGGAAACATTCAGTACTTC. Variable domain in full (rest from reference TRBV5-8 and TRBJ2-4): EAGVTQSPTHLIKTRGQQATLRCSPISGHTSVYWYQQALGLGLQFLLWYDEGEERNRGNFPPRFSGRQFPNYSSELNVNALELEDSALYLCASSLGVAGTSGGNIQYFGAGTRLSVL.

The chain recombines TRBV6-4 with TRBJ2-3, with TRBD2 matching 10 bases. The CDR3 consists of 15 residues. Germline V gene lookup returns CDR1 MRHNA and CDR2 SNTAGT. With 6 bases clipped from V and 1 base from J, the junction kept 4 bases outside the gene matches. The CDR3 coding sequence is TGTGCCAGCAGCTCCGGGACTAGCGGCACAGATACGCAGTATTTT. Its translation is CASSSGTSGTDTQYF.

The rearrangement uses TRBV28 and TRBJ1-5, with D possibly TRBD1 on 6 matching bases. Germline-derived CDR1 and CDR2 are MDHEN and SYDVKM. This CDR3 has 15 amino acids. V shed 3 bases and J shed 0 bases, with 9 bases lying between them. CDR3 nucleotides: TGTGCCAGCAGTTTCAGGGGACCTAGCAATCAGCCCCAGCATTTT. It codes for CASSFRGPSNQPQHF.

The chain links TRBV7-8 to TRBJ1-2; D remains unclear. This CDR3 contains 13 residues. V was pared by 5 bases and J by 7 bases, with 14 bases between. The germline CDR1 and CDR2 sequences are SGHVS and FQNEAQ. CDR3 bases: TGTGCCAGCAGCCGACGAGGAGAGGGTGGCTACACCTTC. Translating it yields CASSRRGEGGYTF.

This clone was seen more than once but under ten times. The V call is TRBV19, the J call TRBJ1-1, with D possibly TRBD1 on 6 matching bases. V lost 4 bases and J 2 bases, leaving 11 bases between the germline ends. The CDR3 spans 14 residues. The germline CDR1 and CDR2 sequences are LNHDA and SQIVND (reference sequence). The DNA for the CDR3 is TGTGCCAGTAGTACCCTGGACAGAAACACTGAAGCTTTCTTT. Protein: CASSTLDRNTEAFF.

The chain links TRBV4-1 to TRBJ1-3; a weak D match, TRBD1 (6 bases). The CDR3 is 17 amino acids. CDR1 is MGHRA and CDR2 is YSYEKL in the germline V gene. Trimming pared 4 bases from V and 0 bases from J, leaving 16 bases between. The DNA of the CDR3 is TGCGCCAGCAGCCTAGGGGGGGCCTATTACTCTGGAAACACCATATATTTT. It yields the protein CASSLGGAYYSGNTIYF.

This clone has more than one count but fewer than ten. The CDR3 here is CASKPDRNTEAFF. The CDR3 DNA reads TGTGCCAGCAAACCGGACAGGAACACTGAAGCTTTCTTT. The J gene is TRBJ1-1, the V gene TRBV25-1; tentative D call: TRBD1 (6 bases). The CDR3 has 13 amino acids. Per the germline V gene, CDR1 is MGHDK and CDR2 is SYGVNS. V was pared by 7 bases and J by 1 base, with 10 bases between. The entire variable domain, with the rest obtained from reference TRBV25-1 and TRBJ1-1, is as follows: EADIYQTPRYLVIGTGKKITLECSQTMGHDKMYWYQQDPGMELHLIHYSYGVNSTEKGDLSSESTVSRIRTEHFPLTLESARPSHTSQYLCASKPDRNTEAFFGQGTRLTVV.

Only a few counts were recorded for this clone. The chain uses TRBV21-1 and TRBJ2-3; no DNA check was done on the table's D call, TRBD2. TRBV21-1 is a pseudogene. This CDR3 has 19 amino acids. DNA of the CDR3: TGTGCCAGCAGCAAATTGGGGACTAGCGGGGGGGTTAGCACAGATACGCAGTATTTT. It is translated as CASSKLGTSGGVSTDTQYF.

The rearrangement links TRBV7-9 to TRBJ1-1; D uncertain. Germline V gene lookup returns CDR1 SEHNR and CDR2 FQNEAQ (reference sequence). This CDR3 spans 14 amino acids. The V gene lost 2 bases and the J gene lost 6 bases, with 13 bases spanning the gap. The CDR3 sequence: CASSLYSGVPEAFF. CDR3 DNA sequence: TGTGCCAGCAGCTTATATTCCGGTGTTCCTGAAGCTTTCTTT.